This T cell receptor (beta chain) was sequenced for a study of blood T cell repertoires in COVID-19. Study-wide background: Sites across the United States, Italy and Spain contributed samples from acute and convalescent COVID-19. The cDNA or gDNA used as material had been derived from T cells, B-cell-depleted T cells, or PBMCs.

Original processing methods: From reference gene primer amplification, estimates of nucleated cell counts were derived. Sequencing used immunoSEQ multiplex PCR; TCRdb keeps in-frame clones, though not all of them. V and J calls and clone size are as listed in that table; D and trimming were resolved from the DNA. The sample has more than 110,000 clones, 82% seen once. The receptor was isolated from a woman of 80 years or more with acute or convalescent COVID-19. Sequencing was performed on peripheral blood.

This CDR3 reads CAWGTGLLTDTQYF. CDR3 DNA: TGTGCCTGGGGGACAGGGTTATTGACAGATACGCAGTATTTT. The chain has TRBV30 and TRBJ2-3, with 9 bases identical to TRBD1. CDR1 and CDR2 (germline): GTSNPN, SVGIG (reference sequence). The ends lost 5 bases at V and 3 bases at J; junction bases unmatched: 6. The CDR3 runs 14 residues.